This T cell receptor (beta chain) was identified in a study of blood T cell repertoires in COVID-19. The germline gives CDR1 MNHEY, CDR2 SMNVEV (reference sequence). Trimming removed 5 bases from V and 7 bases from J; junction bases left unmatched: 11. This CDR3 region has 15 residues. Clones were sequenced by immunoSEQ multiplex PCR, and TCRdb holds only the in-frame ones, with some missing. The profile shows 110,000 to 150,000 clones, roughly 84% of them singletons. The sample was peripheral blood. The chain is built from TRBV27 and TRBJ1-5; 7 bases match TRBD1. This clonotype was obtained from a man between 60 and 75 years old with active or convalescent COVID-19. CDR3 DNA: TGTGCCAGCAGTACGGACTACAGGGGCACCCAGCCCCAGCATTTT. As protein: CASSTDYRGTQPQHF.